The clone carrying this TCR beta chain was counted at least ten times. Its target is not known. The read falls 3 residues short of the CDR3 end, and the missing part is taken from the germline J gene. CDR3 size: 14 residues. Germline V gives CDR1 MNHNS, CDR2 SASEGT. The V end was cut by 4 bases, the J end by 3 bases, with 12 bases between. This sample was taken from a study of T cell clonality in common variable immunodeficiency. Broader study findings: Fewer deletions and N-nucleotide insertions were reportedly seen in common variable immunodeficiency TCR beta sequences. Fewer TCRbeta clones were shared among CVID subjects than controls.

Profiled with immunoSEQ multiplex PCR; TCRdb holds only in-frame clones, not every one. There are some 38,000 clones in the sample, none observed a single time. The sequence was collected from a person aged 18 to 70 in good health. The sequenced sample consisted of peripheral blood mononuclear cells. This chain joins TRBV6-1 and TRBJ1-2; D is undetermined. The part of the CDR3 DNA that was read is TGTGCCAGCAGTGTTGACGAGGGCTACTATGGC. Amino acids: CASSVDEGYYG. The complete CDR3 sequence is CASSVDEGYYGYTF.